Listed below are T cell receptor beta chains from one sample, sequenced in a study of breast tumors, draining lymph nodes, adjacent tissues. One entry per CDR3 protein results from TCRdb running MiXCR on the multiplex PCR reads. The table records approximately 19,000 distinct CDR3 sequences, approximately 51% of them present only once. The source material was breast tumor tissue. The origin of the receptors is a female donor with breast cancer. Some clones in this sample may be carry-over from other donors' samples. Each CDR3 is given without its conserved first and last residue. Fields, in order: clone size, V gene, J gene, CDR3 protein. Rows may omit the clone size; those that give it use once, few, many or a size class.

>few|TRBV11-3|TRBJ1-1
ASSRQGPYTEAF
>NA|TRBV5-4|TRBJ2-2
ASSSGRLTGELF
>NA|TRBV20-1|TRBJ1-4
SARKWADEQLF
>NA|TRBV29-1|TRBJ2-6
SVGGETGANVLT
>many|TRBV6-2/TRBV6-3|TRBJ2-7
ASNPGGSFYEQY
>medium-sized|TRBV20-1|TRBJ1-5
SARGGALTQPQH
>many|TRBV28|TRBJ2-2
ASQGSTGGWRELF
>many|TRBV18|TRBJ2-1
ASSPFLTSGANEQF
>NA|TRBV6-4|TRBJ2-2
ASSPLRGRTGELF
>NA|TRBV15|TRBJ2-1
ATSSTSSGWIGNERF
>many|TRBV28|TRBJ2-2
ASTPRDSLNTGELF
>NA|TRBV28|TRBJ1-1
ASRSWTDMNTEAF
>NA|TRBV7-2|TRBJ2-2
ASSLNTGELF
>NA|TRBV18|TRBJ1-1
ASSAVFEAF
>many|TRBV3-1|TRBJ1-6
ASSHRRGDNSPLH
>many|TRBV11-2|TRBJ2-5
ASSPTGGAQY
>NA|TRBV20-1|TRBJ2-3
SGEGGGPGDTQY
>NA|TRBV20-1|TRBJ2-2
SARDSSGRRTGELF
>medium-sized|TRBV20-1|TRBJ1-3
SAPGQGSGNTIY
>many|TRBV11-2|TRBJ2-7
ASTQGGSFVGTGRFHEQY
>NA|TRBV19|TRBJ1-3
ATLKGSGNTIY
>NA|TRBV11-2|TRBJ2-7
ASKLGTSGRAYEQY
>NA|TRBV11-3|TRBJ2-7
ASSLAEPLYEQY
>once|TRBV25-1|TRBJ2-3
TGSGLAGTDTQY
>medium-sized|TRBV11-3|TRBJ2-1
ASSLGLAGNTYNEQF
>many|TRBV11-2|TRBJ1-2
ASSLDPSGGYT
>medium-sized|TRBV29-1|TRBJ2-2
SVEGGELF
>medium-sized|TRBV20-1|TRBJ2-1
SARGLAGVHEQF
>many|TRBV29-1|TRBJ2-2
SVPAGGISNTGELF
>few|TRBV29-1|TRBJ1-1
SVSNTVNTEAF
>NA|TRBV4-3|TRBJ2-2
ASSHFSKSGELF
>NA|TRBV14|TRBJ2-7
ASTRGQGAGEQY
>many|TRBV27|TRBJ2-3
ASSLSFTSINTQY
>NA|TRBV18|TRBJ1-4
AGSLTGGRSPLL
>NA|TRBV4-2|TRBJ2-5
ASSPGDGGEETQY
>many|TRBV20-1|TRBJ2-5
SARVQAQTQY
>NA|TRBV7-9|TRBJ2-7
ASSPAGQSYEQY
>many|TRBV10-3|TRBJ2-5
AIQGLAGGVETQY